These 20 T cell receptor beta chains share one sample of origin, sequenced in a study of blood T cells in healthy people across ages. It was with a sample-barcoded 5' primer and a J-beta primer mix that a second PCR of about 6 to 11 cycles was run. TCRdb analysed the 5' RACE reads with MiXCR anew, one entry per CDR3 protein. The sample carries about 640,000 distinct CDR3 sequences, about 30% recorded once. The source material was blood. These receptors were collected from a woman older than 75 in good health.

The V gene is TRBV5-6, the J gene TRBJ1-1, with 7 positions matching TRBD1. Looked up from germline, CDR1 is SGHDT and CDR2 is YYEEEE. Unmatched junction bases numbered 8, after V lost 5 bases and J lost 4 bases. This CDR3 is 14 amino acids long. CDR3 coding DNA: TGTGCCAGCAGACCTACAGGGGATGGCACTGAAGCTTTCTTT. Encoded protein: CASRPTGDGTEAFF. The full variable domain, in which reference TRBV5-6 and TRBJ1-1 provide the parts outside the CDR3, is DAGVTQSPTHLIKTRGQQVTLRCSPKSGHDTVSWYQQALGQGPQFIFQYYEEEERQRGNFPDRFSGHQFPNYSSELNVNALLLGDSALYLCASRPTGDGTEAFFGQGTRLTVV.

A note on this clonotype: A read error may produce the germline difference seen at one junction end. The V and J genes are TRBV12-3 or TRBV12-4 and TRBJ2-3; no clear D. The CDR3 is 14 residues long. The CDR3 is CASSLMGMADAQYF. CDR3 DNA: TGTGCCAGCAGCCTTATGGGGATGGCAGATGCGCAGTATTTT.

The chain combines TRBV5-5 with TRBJ1-2, with unresolved D. Germline CDR1 and CDR2: SGHKS and YYEKEE (reference sequence). The CDR3 length is 15 residues. Trimming took 2 bases from V and 0 from J, leaving 11 bases between them. Here the CDR3 reads CASSFSNSPNYGYTF. The CDR3 nucleotides read TGTGCCAGCAGCTTTTCGAACAGTCCTAACTATGGCTACACCTTC.

Ten or more counts support this clonotype. This chain joins TRBV14 and TRBJ2-7; D perhaps matches TRBD2 (7 bases). V was shortened by 3 bases and J by 3 bases, with 12 bases between the two germline ends. CDR1 and CDR2 from the germline V gene are SGHDN and FVKESK. CDR3 size: 14 residues. CDR3 bases: TGTGCCAGCAGCCACCGGGGGGCTAACTACGAGCAGTACTTC. This sequence encodes CASSHRGANYEQYF. The full variable domain, rest sourced from reference TRBV14 and TRBJ2-7, is EAGVTQFPSHSVIEKGQTVTLRCDPISGHDNLYWYRRVMGKEIKFLLHFVKESKQDESGMPNNRFLAERTGGTYSTLKVQPAELEDSGVYFCASSHRGANYEQYFGPGTRLTVT.

This clonotype was counted many times. The rearrangement joins TRBV30 to TRBJ1-1; D uncertain. V lost 3 bases, J lost 4 bases, and 3 bases lay in between. Germline V gene sequence: CDR1 GTSNPN, CDR2 SVGIG (reference sequence). The CDR3 is made up of 10 amino acids. Here the CDR3 DNA reads TGTGCCTGGAGGGTCACTGAAGCTTTCTTT. Translation: CAWRVTEAFF.

Comments on this clonotype: The CDR3 does not end in the conserved phenylalanine or tryptophan, so this is likely a read error. No DNA is shown, since the ends of the CDR3 on it are uncertain; the CDR3 is the one TCRdb lists. The V call is TRBV7-2, the J call TRBJ2-1; whether TRBD2, the table's D call, matches the DNA was not checked. The CDR3 sequence runs 16 residues, both termini included. The germline gives CDR1 SGHTA, CDR2 FQGNSA. This CDR3 reads CASSLGVAGGQDENFS.

The chain employs TRBV7-3 and TRBJ2-1; TRBD2 agrees at 9 bases. This CDR3 comprises 15 residues. Losses at the gene ends were 4 bases for V and 6 bases for J; bases not matched to a gene: 7. Germline CDR1 and CDR2: SGHTA and FQGTGA. DNA of the CDR3: TGTGCCAGCAGCTCCTTCTTAGCGGGAGTCAATGAGCAGTTCTTC. Translating it yields CASSSFLAGVNEQFF. The full variable domain, rest sourced from reference TRBV7-3 and TRBJ2-1, is GAGVSQTPSNKVTEKGKYVELRCDPISGHTALYWYRQSLGQGPEFLIYFQGTGAADDSGLPNDRFFAVRPEGSVSTLKIQRTERGDSAVYLCASSSFLAGVNEQFFGPGTRLTVL.

This clonotype was counted between two and nine times. The junction does not match germline at one end; this may be a read error. This chain links TRBV12-3 or TRBV12-4 with TRBJ2-1; D perhaps matches TRBD2 (7 bases). The J call may be incorrect, as the DNA end agrees better with TRBJ2-7. The CDR3 covers 15 residues. The CDR3 sequence: CASSLADSSYNEQYF. CDR3 coding DNA: TGTGCCAGCAGTCTAGCGGACAGCTCCTACAATGAGCAGTACTTC.

This clonotype showed up just a few times. The chain links TRBV6-1 to TRBJ1-1; D is unclear. Germline CDR1 and CDR2: MNHNS and SASEGT. The CDR3 runs 14 residues. V gave up 1 base and J gave up 0 bases, with 6 bases separating them. As DNA, the CDR3 is TGTGCCAGCAGTGAAGGGGTAATGAACACTGAAGCTTTCTTT. Protein product: CASSEGVMNTEAFF.

There are many counts of this clonotype. This chain's CDR3 is CASRRTLTTETQYF. In nucleotides, the CDR3 is TGTGCCAGCAGACGGACGTTGACAACAGAGACCCAGTACTTC. The rearrangement links TRBV6-5 to TRBJ2-5, with D uncertain. The CDR3 totals 14 residues. Trimming took 6 bases from V and 4 from J, leaving 15 bases between them. CDR1 MNHEY and CDR2 SVGAGI come from the germline V gene.

A word on this clonotype: Since a much larger clone is just one base distant, this may be a read error. V and J are TRBV29-1 and TRBJ2-1; 8 nucleotides match TRBD1. The germline CDR1 and CDR2 sequences are SQVTM and ANQGSEA. The junction had 6 bases not matched to a gene; V was cut back by 7 bases and J by 7 bases. CDR3 size: 12 residues. CDR3 nucleotide sequence: TGCAGCGGCCAACAGGGGGAGAATGAGCAGTTCTTC. The encoded protein is CSGQQGENEQFF.

The chain carries TRBV24-1 and TRBJ2-1; 10 bases are a match to TRBD2. The CDR3 covers 16 residues. J lost 4 bases, V lost 4 bases, and 6 bases had no gene match. CDR1 KGHDR and CDR2 SFDVKD come from the germline V gene. The CDR3 sequence: CATSDRSGGAYNEQFF. CDR3 coding DNA: TGTGCCACCAGTGACCGAAGCGGGGGGGCGTACAATGAGCAGTTCTTC.

The genes are TRBV7-9 and TRBJ2-4; D remains unclear. The J call may be mistaken, given a closer DNA end match to TRBJ2-7. This CDR3 is built from 15 residues. Germline values: CDR1 SEHNR, CDR2 FQNEAQ (reference sequence). For the CDR3, the DNA is TGTGCCAGCAGTTCCCTCGGGCTAAGGACGACCGAGCAGTACTTC. Residues: CASSSLGLRTTEQYF.

As for this clonotype: At one of its ends the junction is not consistent with the germline gene, which may arise from a read error. The chain joins TRBV7-6 to TRBJ2-1; TRBD1 aligns across 8 bases. CDR1 SGHVS and CDR2 FNYEAQ come from the germline V gene. CDR3 length: 17 residues. The DNA for the CDR3 is TGTGCCGGCAGCTTAGCGGAAAACAGGGGGACCTACAATGAGCAGTTCTTC. Its protein is CAGSLAENRGTYNEQFF.

This clonotype was recorded many times. The chain employs TRBV5-1 and TRBJ2-1; D may be TRBD1 (7 bases). CDR1 and CDR2 from the germline V gene are SGHRS and YFSETQ. There are 15 residues in the CDR3. V gave up 4 bases and J gave up 4 bases, with 15 bases separating them. CDR3 sequence: CASSPQGGGYNEQFF. For the CDR3, the DNA is TGCGCCAGCAGCCCCCAGGGGGGCGGATACAATGAGCAGTTCTTC.

The J gene is TRBJ2-1, the V gene TRBV11-1, with D possibly matching TRBD1 (6 bases). The CDR3 covers 15 residues. The germline gives CDR1 SGHAT, CDR2 FQDESV (reference sequence). The V end lost 1 base, the J end lost 7 bases, and 14 bases lay between the germline ends. DNA of the CDR3: TGTGCCAGCAGCTTAGATGGTCCAGGGGAGAATGAGCAGTTCTTC. It specifies CASSLDGPGENEQFF.

The sample holds many counts of this clonotype. V and J are TRBV7-3 and TRBJ1-1, with D possibly being TRBD1 (5 bases). V dropped 6 bases and J dropped 6 bases, with 17 bases sitting between them. The CDR3 runs 14 residues. From germline, CDR1 is SGHTA and CDR2 FQGTGA. The CDR3 bases are TGTGCCAGCAGGCTAACCGGGACTTTGGCTGAAGCTTTCTTT. Translation: CASRLTGTLAEAFF.

The chain carries TRBV9 and TRBJ1-5; tentatively, D is TRBD1 (5 bases). Per germline, CDR1 SGDLS and CDR2 YYNGEE. There are 16 residues in the CDR3. V was pared by 4 bases and J by 1 base, with 15 bases between. The DNA for the CDR3 is TGTGCCAGCAGCTTATCGGCAGGGAAGAGCAATCAGCCCCAGCATTTT. Protein sequence: CASSLSAGKSNQPQHF.

This clonotype was counted only a few times. The genes are TRBV2 and TRBJ1-1; 7 bases agree with TRBD1. The germline V gene has CDR1 SNHLY and CDR2 FYNNEI. V gave up 0 bases and J gave up 5 bases; unmatched junction bases: 12. The CDR3 contains 17 residues. CDR3 protein: CASSEAHVGGRLTEAFF. The CDR3 bases are TGTGCCAGCAGTGAAGCGCATGTAGGGGGCAGGTTAACTGAAGCTTTCTTT.

This chain joins TRBV6-1 and TRBJ1-5, with 7 bases identical to TRBD1. V shed 6 bases, J shed 8 bases, and the junction held 16 bases outside the gene matches. The CDR3 sequence is 16 residues long. CDR1 is MNHNS and CDR2 is SASEGT in the germline V gene. The CDR3 DNA is TGTGCCAGCAGCCAAGGCGGACAGGCCCCTGTGGAGCCCCAGCATTTT. It specifies CASSQGGQAPVEPQHF.